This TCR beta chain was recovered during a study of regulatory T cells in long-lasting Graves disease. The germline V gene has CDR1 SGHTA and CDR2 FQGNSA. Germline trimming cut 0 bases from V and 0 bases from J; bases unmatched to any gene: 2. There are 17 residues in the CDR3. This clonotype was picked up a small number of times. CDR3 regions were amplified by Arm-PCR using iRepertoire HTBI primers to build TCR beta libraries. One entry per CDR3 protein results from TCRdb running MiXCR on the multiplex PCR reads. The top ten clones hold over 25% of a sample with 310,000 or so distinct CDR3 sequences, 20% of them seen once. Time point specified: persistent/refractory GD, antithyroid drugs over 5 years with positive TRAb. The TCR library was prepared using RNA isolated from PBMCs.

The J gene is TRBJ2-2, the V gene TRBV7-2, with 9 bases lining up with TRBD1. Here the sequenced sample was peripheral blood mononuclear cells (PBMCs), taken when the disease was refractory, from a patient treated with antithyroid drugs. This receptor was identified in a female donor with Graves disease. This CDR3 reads CASSLAGTGTNTGELFF. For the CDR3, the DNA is TGTGCCAGCAGCTTAGCCGGGACAGGGACGAACACCGGGGAGCTGTTTTTT.